This TCR beta chain derives from a study of T cells after posttransplantation cyclophosphamide. Study-wide results and caveats: Recipient CMV seropositivity and CMV reactivation strongly tracked TRB clonality. TRB overlap between skin or GI tissue T cells and blood was limited.

Germline values: CDR1 PRHDT, CDR2 FYEKMQ (reference sequence). The length of the CDR3 is 14 residues. V gave up 3 bases and J gave up 5 bases; unmatched junction bases: 6. The table came from immunoSEQ multiplex PCR; TCRdb's copy has only in-frame clones and leaves some out. The sample lists about 21,000 clones, roughly 98% seen once, with under 0.15% in the top ten. With respect to this clone: Antigen unknown.

This clonotype was obtained from a man aged 40-55 years in good health, CMV-negative, and a related stem cell transplant donor. The sequencing sample was made of naive CD8+ T cells sorted from PBMCs. J is TRBJ2-7 and V is TRBV13; 8 nucleotides agree with TRBD2. The CDR3 DNA sequence: TGTGCCAGCAGCTTGCAGCGGGAGTTGAACGAGCAGTACTTC. Amino acid sequence: CASSLQRELNEQYF.